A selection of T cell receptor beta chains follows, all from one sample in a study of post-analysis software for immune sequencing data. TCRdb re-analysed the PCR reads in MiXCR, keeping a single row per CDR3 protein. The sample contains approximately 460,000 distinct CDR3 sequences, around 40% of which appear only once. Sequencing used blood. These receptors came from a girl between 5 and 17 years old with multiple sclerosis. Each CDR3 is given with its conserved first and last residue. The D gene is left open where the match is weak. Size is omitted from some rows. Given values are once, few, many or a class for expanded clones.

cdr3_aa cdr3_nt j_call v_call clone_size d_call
CASSSSPLGTTEAFF TGTGCCAGCAGCTCCAGCCCGCTCGGGACCACTGAAGCTTTCTTT TRBJ1-1 TRBV7-3 . .
CASSRTIRSSYNEQFF TGTGCCAGCAGTAGGACTATTCGGAGCTCCTACAATGAGCAGTTCTTC TRBJ2-1 TRBV27 . .
CASSRDVLADTQYF TGTGCCAGCAGCCGCGATGTGTTAGCGGATACGCAGTATTTT TRBJ2-3 TRBV4-2 . .
CAISDSGGGQETQYF TGTGCCATCAGTGATTCGGGAGGTGGGCAAGAGACCCAGTACTTC TRBJ2-5 TRBV10-3 . TRBD2
CASSLTGHEKLFF TGTGCCAGCAGCCTCACCGGCCATGAAAAACTGTTTTTT TRBJ1-4 TRBV7-9 many .
CASSLRQGNPYEQYF TGCGCCAGCAGCTTGAGACAGGGGAACCCCTACGAGCAGTACTTC TRBJ2-7 TRBV5-1 . TRBD1
CASSPGSFADTQYF TGCGCCAGCAGCCCCGGGTCATTCGCAGATACGCAGTATTTT TRBJ2-3 TRBV5-1 . .
CSVDGGQGSYGYTF TGCAGCGTTGACGGTGGACAGGGTAGCTATGGCTACACCTTC TRBJ1-2 TRBV29-1 . TRBD1
CASSSQPYGYTF TGTGCCAGCAGTTCTCAGCCCTATGGCTACACCTTC TRBJ1-2 TRBV6-5 . .
CSVERRGTNTEAFF TGCAGCGTTGAAAGACGGGGGACGAACACTGAAGCTTTCTTT TRBJ1-1 TRBV29-1 once .
CASSRSGSRSYEQYF TGTGCCAGCAGTCGGTCGGGTAGCCGGTCCTACGAGCAGTACTTC TRBJ2-7 TRBV7-3 few .
CASSLGLVGGEQFF TGTGCCAGCAGTTTAGGGCTAGTCGGCGGTGAGCAGTTCTTC TRBJ2-1 TRBV28 . .
CSARPGLTPGLLDTQYF TGCAGTGCTAGACCCGGACTGACCCCCGGATTATTGGATACGCAGTATTTT TRBJ2-3 TRBV20-1 . .
CASSYRAGGYTF TGTGCCAGCAGTTACAGGGCCGGTGGCTACACCTTC TRBJ1-2 TRBV12-3/TRBV12-4 few .
CSVILGFASTDTQYF TGCAGTGTGATCTTAGGGTTCGCCAGCACAGATACGCAGTATTTT TRBJ2-3 TRBV20-1 . .
CASAGTSGYNEQFF TGTGCCAGCGCCGGGACTAGCGGTTACAATGAGCAGTTCTTC TRBJ2-1 TRBV7-9 . TRBD2